This TCR beta chain was sequenced for a study of shared T cell receptors in the human thymus. The data were produced by immunoSEQ multiplex PCR, yet TCRdb's version contains in-frame clones alone and is incomplete. The sample yields about 710,000 clones, 87% seen once. Germline V gene sequence: CDR1 LNHDA, CDR2 SQIVND (reference sequence). V lost 5 bases and J lost 10; bases outside the gene matches: 11. The CDR3 has 15 amino acids. This sample was shared with a second study, whose subject was human thymus T cells. That investigation notes: Corrective cardiac operations yielded the resected thymus tissue. Among unrelated individuals, related research reported thymic repertoires that overlapped highly.

V gene TRBV19 combines with J gene TRBJ1-6; the match to TRBD1 covers 7 bases. This clonotype was obtained from a boy in the first two years of life with a congenital heart defect. Source material: thymocytes. The CDR3, as DNA: TGTGCCAGTAGTCTTACCAGGGGGGTACACTCACCCCTCCACTTT. Translation: CASSLTRGVHSPLHF.